The T cell receptor beta chain described here comes from a study of OX40 agonist ivuxolimab in advanced cancers. The overall study: Patients with hepatocellular carcinoma, melanoma, renal cell or head and neck cancer made up the dose-escalation patients. Overall study findings and caveats: The expanded peripheral T cells' antigen specificity was not determined.

Individuals having autoimmune disease history or systemic immunosuppression were not enrolled. The V gene's germline CDR1 is KGHSH and CDR2 LQKENI. V lost 2 bases and J 8 bases, leaving 9 bases between the germline ends. This CDR3 is 13 amino acids long. The protocol was immunoSEQ multiplex PCR, while the TCRdb copy is restricted to in-frame clones and leaves out a portion. The profile shows 55,000 to 90,000 clones, 86% of them singletons. In this sample, this clone turned up a few times. Its specificity is unknown. The TCR originated in an adult with an advanced solid tumor such as melanoma, head and neck, liver or kidney cancer. The sequences come from CD4+ or CD8+ T cells sorted from blood, collected in a trial of the OX40 agonist ivuxolimab. The chain couples TRBV18 to TRBJ1-4, with D uncertain. The CDR3 sequence is CASSPAQGEKLFF. CDR3 sequence (DNA): TGTGCCAGCTCACCAGCCCAAGGAGAAAAACTGTTTTTT.